A single sample is the source of the 5 T cell receptor beta chains below, sequenced in a study of shared clonotypes between healthy human individuals (dated by TCRdb to 2018 to 2020). Libraries were prepared through the immunoSEQ multiplex PCR assay. Entries here come from immuneACCESS through TCRdb and include only in-frame sequences with V and J called. Some clones fail to appear in such tables; in the studies checked, an unresolved V gene covers under half of the shortfall, and the cause of the remainder is unknown. Here the sample has about 730,000 clones; 72% occur a single time. Of the sample, less than 2% is held by the ten largest clones. Sequencing was performed on memory CD4+ T cells sorted from blood. Explained via the paper, the cell subset or site label denotes: CD45RA-negative fraction. The origin of the receptors is a woman aged 25 to 39 in good health.

The genes are TRBV7-9 and TRBJ2-7, with 10 positions matching TRBD1. The CDR3 sequence is 14 residues long. Germline loops: CDR1 SEHNR, CDR2 FQNEAQ (reference sequence). Trimming took 3 bases from V and 3 from J; bases not matched to a gene: 2. In DNA, the CDR3 is TGTGCCAGCAGCTTTGGGACAGGGGACTACGAGCAGTACTTC. Its translation is CASSFGTGDYEQYF.

V is TRBV28 and J is TRBJ2-5; D is undetermined. CDR3 length equals 11 residues. Looked up from germline, CDR1 is MDHEN and CDR2 is SYDVKM. V lost 3 bases and J lost 6, with 5 bases in between. CDR3 coding DNA: TGTGCCAGCAGTTTCATCAAGACCCAGTACTTC. Amino acids: CASSFIKTQYF.

Concerning this clone: The sample contains more than one DNA sequence encoding this CDR3. The chain is built from TRBV6-5 and TRBJ2-7, with 9 bases fitting TRBD2. This CDR3 is 15 amino acids long. V shed 0 bases and J 4 bases; nucleotides not matched to a gene: 4. CDR1 and CDR2 (germline): MNHEY, SVGAGI. CDR3 residues: CASSYSIAGDYEQYF. The CDR3 DNA follows: TGTGCCAGCAGTTACTCGATAGCGGGAGATTACGAGCAGTACTTC.

The rearrangement links TRBV7-2 to TRBJ1-2; D not certain. The CDR3 runs 15 residues. Germline CDR1 reads SGHTA; CDR2 reads FQGNSA. V dropped 0 bases and J dropped 0 bases, with 8 bases sitting between them. The CDR3 reads CASSLAYGANYGYTF. DNA for the CDR3: TGTGCCAGCAGCTTAGCATACGGAGCTAACTATGGCTACACCTTC.

Written as DNA, the CDR3 is TGTGCCAGCTCCGCTCTAGCGGGAGGGCCGAAAAATGAGCAGTTCTTC. It codes for CASSALAGGPKNEQFF. The chain is built from TRBV18 and TRBJ2-1; 12 bases align to TRBD2. There are 16 residues in the CDR3. J lost 7 bases, V lost 6 bases, and 10 bases had no gene match. Per the germline V gene, CDR1 is KGHSH and CDR2 is LQKENI.